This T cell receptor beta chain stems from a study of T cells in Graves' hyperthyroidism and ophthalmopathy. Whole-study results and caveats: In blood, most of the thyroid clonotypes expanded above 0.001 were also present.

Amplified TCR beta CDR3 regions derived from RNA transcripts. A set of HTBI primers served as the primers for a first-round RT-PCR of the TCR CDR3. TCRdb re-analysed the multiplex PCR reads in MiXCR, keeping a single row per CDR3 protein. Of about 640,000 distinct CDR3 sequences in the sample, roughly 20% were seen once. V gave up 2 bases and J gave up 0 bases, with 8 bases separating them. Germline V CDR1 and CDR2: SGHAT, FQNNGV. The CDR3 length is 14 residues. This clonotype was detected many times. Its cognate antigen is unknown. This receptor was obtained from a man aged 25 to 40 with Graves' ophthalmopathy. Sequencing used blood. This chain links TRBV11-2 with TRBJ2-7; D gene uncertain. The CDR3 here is CASSLSARSYEQYF. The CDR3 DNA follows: TGTGCCAGCAGCTTATCCGCCCGCTCCTACGAGCAGTACTTC.